The 2 T cell receptor beta chains reported below all come from one sample, sequenced in a study of blood T cell repertoires in COVID-19. This table comes from immunoSEQ multiplex PCR, and its TCRdb copy is limited to in-frame clones, with some not included. The table has under 350,000 clones, approximately 83% seen once. The material sequenced was PBMCs or T cells enriched from blood (not recorded which). The source is a woman aged 40 to 55 with acute COVID-19.

The rearrangement links TRBV2 to TRBJ2-4, with D tentatively TRBD1 (5 bases). The V gene's germline CDR1 is SNHLY and CDR2 FYNNEI. The length of the CDR3 is 17 residues. V lost 4 bases and J 1 base, leaving 17 bases between the germline ends. CDR3 region: CASSAAQQVQAKNIQYF. The CDR3 coding sequence is TGTGCCAGCAGTGCGGCCCAACAGGTGCAGGCCAAAAACATTCAGTACTTC. The entire variable domain, with the rest obtained from reference TRBV2 and TRBJ2-4, is as follows: EPEVTQTPSHQVTQMGQEVILRCVPISNHLYFYWYRQILGQKVEFLVSFYNNEISEKSEIFDDQFSVERPDGSNFTLKIRSTKLEDSAMYFCASSAAQQVQAKNIQYFGAGTRLSVL.

The chain employs TRBV7-2 and TRBJ2-7; 14 bases are shared with TRBD2. This CDR3 is 15 amino acids long. Germline V CDR1 and CDR2: SGHTA, FQGNSA. After removal of 6 bases from V and 4 bases from J, the junction contained 5 bases not matched to a gene. CDR3 in DNA: TGTGCCAGCAGGCGGACTAGCGGGGGGCCTTACGAGCAGTACTTC. It encodes CASRRTSGGPYEQYF.